The clone carrying this T cell receptor (beta chain) was counted between two and nine times. The antigen remains undetermined. This entry is derived from a study of identical twins. Study observations and caveats: One should note that invariant MAIT and iNKT cells could partly confound zero-insertion analyses. In drawing conclusions, the study used cross-sectional statistical analysis and did not follow the same donors. Twin sharing of out-of-frame TCR alpha was underestimated by models in monozygotic pairs.

Via MiXCR, TCRdb re-called the 5' RACE reads, giving one row per CDR3 protein. This sample carries 200,000 to 300,000 distinct CDR3 sequences, 8% to 11% of them seen once, and the ten largest clones take 10%. Between the trimmed V and J ends, which lost 5 bases and 4 bases, there was a span of 9 bases. This CDR3 is built from 12 residues. The germline CDR1 and CDR2 sequences are SGHAT and FQDESV (reference sequence). The rearrangement links TRBV11-1 to TRBJ2-7; no clear D. Source material: memory T cells sorted from blood. The receptor's source is a man aged 50 or older in good health. CDR3 DNA: TGTGCCAGCAGCGTTTCCCAGTACGAGCAGTACTTC. Amino acid sequence: CASSVSQYEQYF.